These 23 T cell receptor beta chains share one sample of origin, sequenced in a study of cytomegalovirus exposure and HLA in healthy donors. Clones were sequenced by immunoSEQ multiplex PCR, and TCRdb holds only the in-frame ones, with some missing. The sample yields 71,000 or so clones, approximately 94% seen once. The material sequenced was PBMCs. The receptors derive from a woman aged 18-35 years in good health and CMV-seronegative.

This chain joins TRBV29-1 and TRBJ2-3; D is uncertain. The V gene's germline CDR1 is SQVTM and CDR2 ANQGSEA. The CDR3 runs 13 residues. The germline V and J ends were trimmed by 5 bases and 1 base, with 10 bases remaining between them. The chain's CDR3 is CSVTRSRTDTQYF. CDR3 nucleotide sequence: TGCAGCGTTACGCGTTCCCGCACAGATACGCAGTATTTT.

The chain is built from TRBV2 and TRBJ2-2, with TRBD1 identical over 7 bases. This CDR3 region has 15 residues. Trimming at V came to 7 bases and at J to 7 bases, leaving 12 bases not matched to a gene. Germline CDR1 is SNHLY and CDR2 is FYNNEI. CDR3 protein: CASTRQGGVGGELFF. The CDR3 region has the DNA TGTGCCAGCACCAGACAGGGTGGTGTTGGCGGGGAGCTGTTTTTT.

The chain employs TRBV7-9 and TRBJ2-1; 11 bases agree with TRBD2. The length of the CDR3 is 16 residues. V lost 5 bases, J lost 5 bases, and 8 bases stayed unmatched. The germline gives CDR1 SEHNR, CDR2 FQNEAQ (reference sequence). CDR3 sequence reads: CASSAVAGGPNNEQFF. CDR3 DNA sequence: TGTGCCAGCAGCGCTGTAGCGGGAGGGCCAAACAATGAGCAGTTCTTC.

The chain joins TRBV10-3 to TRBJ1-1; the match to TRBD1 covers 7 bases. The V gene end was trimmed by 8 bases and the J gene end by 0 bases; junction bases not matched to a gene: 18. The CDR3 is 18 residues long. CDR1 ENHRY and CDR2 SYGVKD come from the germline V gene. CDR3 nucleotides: TGTGCCATCCGCGACCTCCTATCAGGGGGGAATTTGAACACTGAAGCTTTCTTT. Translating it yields CAIRDLLSGGNLNTEAFF.

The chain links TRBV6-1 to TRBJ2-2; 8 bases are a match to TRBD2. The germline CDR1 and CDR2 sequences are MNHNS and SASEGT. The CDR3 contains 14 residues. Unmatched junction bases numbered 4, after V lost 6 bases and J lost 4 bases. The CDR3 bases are TGTGCCAGCAGCGGGGGGGAGGCCACCGGGGAGCTGTTTTTT. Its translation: CASSGGEATGELFF.

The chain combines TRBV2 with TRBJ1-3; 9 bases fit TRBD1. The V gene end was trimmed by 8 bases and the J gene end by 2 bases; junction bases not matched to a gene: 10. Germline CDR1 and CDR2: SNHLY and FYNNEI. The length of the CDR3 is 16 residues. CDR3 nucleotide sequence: TGTGCCAGCGAAAATTCTTGGACAGGGGCTGGAAACACCATATATTTT. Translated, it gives CASENSWTGAGNTIYF.

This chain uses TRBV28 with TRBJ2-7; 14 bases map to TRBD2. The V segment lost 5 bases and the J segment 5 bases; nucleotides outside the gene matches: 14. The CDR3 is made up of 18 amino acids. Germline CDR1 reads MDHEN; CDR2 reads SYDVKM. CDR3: CASSLGLAGGLSRDEQYF. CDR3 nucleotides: TGTGCCAGCAGTCTAGGACTAGCGGGAGGTCTGTCCCGGGACGAGCAGTACTTC.

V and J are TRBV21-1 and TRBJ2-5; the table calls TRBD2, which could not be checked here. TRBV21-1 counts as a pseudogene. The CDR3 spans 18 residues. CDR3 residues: CASSKALEGTSGFETQYF. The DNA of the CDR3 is TGTGCCAGCAGCAAAGCTCTCGAGGGGACTAGCGGTTTCGAGACCCAGTACTTC.

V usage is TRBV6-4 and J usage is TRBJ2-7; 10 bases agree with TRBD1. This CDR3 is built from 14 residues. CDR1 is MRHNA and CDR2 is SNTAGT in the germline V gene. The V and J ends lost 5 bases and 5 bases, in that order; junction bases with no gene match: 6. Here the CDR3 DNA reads TGTGCCAGCAGTCCGACCGGGACAGGGGACGAGCAGTACTTC. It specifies CASSPTGTGDEQYF.

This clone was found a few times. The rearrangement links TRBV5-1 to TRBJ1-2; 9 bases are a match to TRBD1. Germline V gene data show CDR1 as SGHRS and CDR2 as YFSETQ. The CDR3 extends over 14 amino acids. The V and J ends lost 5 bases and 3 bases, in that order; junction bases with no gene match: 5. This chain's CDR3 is CASRGDRVYYGYTF. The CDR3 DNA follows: TGCGCCAGCAGAGGGGACAGGGTTTACTATGGCTACACCTTC.

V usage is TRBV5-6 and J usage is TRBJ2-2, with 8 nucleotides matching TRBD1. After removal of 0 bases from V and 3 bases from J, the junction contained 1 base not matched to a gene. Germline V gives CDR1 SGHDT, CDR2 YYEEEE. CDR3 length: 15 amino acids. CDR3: CASSLAGGDTGELFF. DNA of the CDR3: TGTGCCAGCAGCTTGGCAGGGGGCGACACCGGGGAGCTGTTTTTT.

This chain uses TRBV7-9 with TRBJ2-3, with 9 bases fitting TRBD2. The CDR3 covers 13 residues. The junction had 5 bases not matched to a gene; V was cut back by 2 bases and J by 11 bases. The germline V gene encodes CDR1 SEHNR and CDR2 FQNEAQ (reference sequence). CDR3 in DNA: TGTGCCAGCAGCTTACGGCGCGGGGGGGGGCAGTATTTT. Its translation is CASSLRRGGGQYF.

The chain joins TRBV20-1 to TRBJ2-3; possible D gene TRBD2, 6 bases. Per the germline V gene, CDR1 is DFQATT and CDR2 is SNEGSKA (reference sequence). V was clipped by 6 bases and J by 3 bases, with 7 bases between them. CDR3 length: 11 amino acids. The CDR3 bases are TGCAGTGCAGGGAGGACAGATACGCAGTATTTT. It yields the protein CSAGRTDTQYF.

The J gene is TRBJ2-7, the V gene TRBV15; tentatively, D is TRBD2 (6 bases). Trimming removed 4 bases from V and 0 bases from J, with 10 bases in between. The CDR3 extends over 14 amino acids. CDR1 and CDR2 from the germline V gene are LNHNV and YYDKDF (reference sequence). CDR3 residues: CATSMRDGSYEQYF. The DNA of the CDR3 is TGTGCCACCAGCATGCGGGACGGCTCCTACGAGCAGTACTTC.

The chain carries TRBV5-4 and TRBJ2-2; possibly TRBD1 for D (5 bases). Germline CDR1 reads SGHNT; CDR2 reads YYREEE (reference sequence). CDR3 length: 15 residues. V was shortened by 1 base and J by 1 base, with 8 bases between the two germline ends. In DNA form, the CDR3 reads TGTGCCAGCAGCTTGAAAGGACAGAACACCGGGGAGCTGTTTTTT. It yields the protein CASSLKGQNTGELFF.

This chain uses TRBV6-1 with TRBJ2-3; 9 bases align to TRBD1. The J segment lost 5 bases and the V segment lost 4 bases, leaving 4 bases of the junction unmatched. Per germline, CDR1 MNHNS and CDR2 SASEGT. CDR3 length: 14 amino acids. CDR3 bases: TGTGCCAGCAGTGTAGACAGGGGGGTAGATACGCAGTATTTT. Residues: CASSVDRGVDTQYF.

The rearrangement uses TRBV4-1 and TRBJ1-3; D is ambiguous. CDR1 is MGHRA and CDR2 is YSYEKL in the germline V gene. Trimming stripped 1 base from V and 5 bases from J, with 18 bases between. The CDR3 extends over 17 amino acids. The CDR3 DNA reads TGCGCCAGCAGCCAAGTTCCGGTAGCGGGCGGCAGAAACACCATATATTTT. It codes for CASSQVPVAGGRNTIYF.

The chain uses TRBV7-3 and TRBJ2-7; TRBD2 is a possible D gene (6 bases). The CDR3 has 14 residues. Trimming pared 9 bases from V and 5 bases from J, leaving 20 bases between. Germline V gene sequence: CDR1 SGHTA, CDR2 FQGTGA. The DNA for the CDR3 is TGTGCCAGTGCCGAAGGGGAGGTACACCACGAGCAGTACTTC. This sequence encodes CASAEGEVHHEQYF.

The CDR3 DNA is TGCGCCAGCAGCCCTGGGACAGCGAACACTGAAGCTTTCTTT. This translates into CASSPGTANTEAFF. This chain connects TRBV5-1 to TRBJ1-1; 7 bases are shared with TRBD1. CDR1 is SGHRS, CDR2 YFSETQ, per germline. V trimming: 4 bases; J trimming: 1 base; junction bases outside the gene matches: 4. There are 14 residues in the CDR3.

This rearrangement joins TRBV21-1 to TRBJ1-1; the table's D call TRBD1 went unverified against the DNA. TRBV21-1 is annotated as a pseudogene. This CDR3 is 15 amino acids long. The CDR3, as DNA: TGTGCCAGCAGCAAATCCTTCGCCGGGACAGGGGGGGCTTTCTTT. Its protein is CASSKSFAGTGGAFF.

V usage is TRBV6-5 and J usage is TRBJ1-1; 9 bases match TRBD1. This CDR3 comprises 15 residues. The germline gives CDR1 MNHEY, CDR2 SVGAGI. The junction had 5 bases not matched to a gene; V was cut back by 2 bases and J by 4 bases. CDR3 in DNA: TGTGCCAGCAGTTACCCGGACAGGGGAGGCACTGAAGCTTTCTTT. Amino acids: CASSYPDRGGTEAFF.

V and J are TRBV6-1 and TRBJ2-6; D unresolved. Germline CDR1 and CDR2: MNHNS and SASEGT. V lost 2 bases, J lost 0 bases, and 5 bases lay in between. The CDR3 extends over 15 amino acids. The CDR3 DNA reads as TGTGCCAGCAGTGAATCTAGCTCTGGGGCCAACGTCCTGACTTTC. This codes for CASSESSSGANVLTF.

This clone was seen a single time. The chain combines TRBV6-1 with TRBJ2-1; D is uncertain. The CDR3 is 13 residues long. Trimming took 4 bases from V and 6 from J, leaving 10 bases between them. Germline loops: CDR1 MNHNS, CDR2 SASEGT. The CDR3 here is CASSVMTGNEQFF. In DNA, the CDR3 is TGTGCCAGCAGTGTTATGACTGGCAATGAGCAGTTCTTC.